This T cell receptor (beta chain) was identified during a study of CD8+ T cells in alopecia areata. Sorting of the five patients' CD4+ cells gave CD25+CD127- cells as the output. Comments on this clone: As yet, its antigen is unknown.

Following extraction, RNA underwent reverse transcription to cDNA, which served as the sequencing template. Profiling relied on immunoSEQ multiplex PCR, and the TCRdb table lists in-frame clones only, not all of them. The sample carries roughly 20,000 clones, 60% to 70% recorded once. V shed 6 bases and J shed 0 bases, with 15 bases lying between them. The CDR3 covers 15 residues. Germline assignment: CDR1 SGHTA and CDR2 FQGNSA. Study-wide findings and caveats: Higher clonality and more expanded CD8+ clones appeared in lesional than normal scalp.

Sequenced sample: CD4+ Tregs sorted from blood. The J gene is TRBJ2-7, the V gene TRBV7-2; D tentatively reads TRBD1 or TRBD2 (5 bases each). The TCR comes from a human donor with alopecia areata. In DNA form, the CDR3 reads TGTGCCAGCAGTCCACAGGTCGGAGGCTCCTACGAGCAGTACTTC. Translating it yields CASSPQVGGSYEQYF.